The T cell receptor (beta chain) under discussion was sequenced for a study of blood T cell repertoires in COVID-19. Turning to the study itself: Samples of COVID-19 (acute and convalescent) were obtained from the United States, Italy and Spain. PBMCs, B-cell-depleted T cells, or T cells provided the cDNA or gDNA that made up the material.

This CDR3 region has 15 residues. The junction had 6 bases not matched to a gene; V was cut back by 8 bases and J by 0 bases. Germline V CDR1 and CDR2: LNHDA, SQIVND (reference sequence). Authors' data handling: Reference gene primer amplification in the assay estimated nucleated cell counts. Using immunoSEQ multiplex PCR, the repertoire was profiled, and TCRdb retains in-frame clones only, with some absent. V and J calls plus clone size are reproduced from that table; the DNA served to infer D and trimming. The data show almost 200,000 clones, around 85% seen once. The receptor was derived from a woman in her 70s with acute or convalescent COVID-19. Sequencing input: peripheral blood. The V call is TRBV19, the J call TRBJ2-2; 7 nucleotides match TRBD1. CDR3 nucleotides: TGTGCCAGTCGGTTGGGGACAGCGAACACCGGGGAGCTGTTTTTT. It translates to CASRLGTANTGELFF.